The 7 T cell receptor beta chains below were found in one sample sequenced in a study of cytomegalovirus exposure and HLA in healthy donors. 60 Vbeta and 13 Jbeta primers were used in PCR. Some clones are missing from TCRdb's copy, which holds only in-frame ones; the method was immunoSEQ multiplex PCR. Among about 130,000 clones listed, roughly 80% were seen once. Sequenced material: PBMCs. These TCRs come from a boy between 5 and 17 years old in good health and CMV-seronegative.

Concerning this clone: Other DNA sequences in this specimen translate into the identical CDR3. This chain connects TRBV27 to TRBJ2-1, with TRBD1 as a possible D gene (5 bases). Trimming pared 3 bases from V and 2 bases from J, leaving 5 bases between. Germline CDR1 MNHEY, CDR2 SMNVEV (reference sequence). The CDR3 extends over 13 amino acids. CDR3 nucleotide sequence: TGTGCCAGCAGTTTGGACACCTACAATGAGCAGTTCTTC. This gives the protein CASSLDTYNEQFF.

V is TRBV18 and J is TRBJ2-2, with 9 nucleotides matching TRBD2. Per germline, CDR1 KGHSH and CDR2 LQKENI. V lost 3 bases to trimming and J lost 6 bases; unmatched junction nucleotides: 2. The CDR3 loop spans 14 amino acids. CDR3 in amino acids: CASSPLAGAGELFF. DNA of the CDR3: TGTGCCAGCTCACCTTTAGCGGGAGCCGGGGAGCTGTTTTTT.

As for this clone: The sample contains more than one DNA sequence encoding this CDR3. This chain joins TRBV5-4 and TRBJ2-7; D is unresolved. Germline-derived CDR1 and CDR2 are SGHNT and YYREEE (reference sequence). The V and J ends lost 3 bases and 2 bases respectively, with 3 bases between them. There are 11 residues in the CDR3. The CDR3 region has the DNA TGTGCCAGCAGCTCAACCTACGAGCAGTACTTC. It yields the protein CASSSTYEQYF.

The V and J genes are TRBV7-9 and TRBJ2-5; 9 nucleotides match TRBD2. The CDR3 is 17 residues long. The trim removed 4 bases at V and 0 bases at J, leaving 9 bases unmatched. The germline V gene has CDR1 SEHNR and CDR2 FQNEAQ (reference sequence). The chain's CDR3 is CASSSTPPSGNQETQYF. In DNA, the CDR3 is TGTGCCAGCAGCTCAACCCCCCCTAGCGGGAACCAAGAGACCCAGTACTTC.

V is TRBV6-6 and J is TRBJ1-4; 10 nucleotides align to TRBD1. The CDR3 sequence is 14 residues long. Germline V CDR1 and CDR2: MNHNY, SVGAGI (reference sequence). The J segment lost 4 bases and the V segment lost 8 bases, leaving 4 bases of the junction unmatched. The CDR3 spells CASAGTGVNEKLFF. In DNA form, the CDR3 reads TGTGCCAGCGCAGGGACAGGGGTTAATGAAAAACTGTTTTTT.

The chain couples TRBV5-3 to TRBJ2-4, with TRBD2 identical over 8 bases. TRBV5-3 is given ORF status, its function remaining uncertain. The CDR3 loop spans 15 amino acids. The V gene end was trimmed by 4 bases and the J gene end by 8 bases; junction bases not matched to a gene: 11. Written as DNA, the CDR3 is TGTGCCAGAAGCCGCCCCGGGACTAGTAAGGACATTCAGTACTTC. Protein product: CARSRPGTSKDIQYF.

The CDR3 sequence is CASSTQKGRGDTQYF. The CDR3 DNA is TGCGCCAGCAGCACCCAGAAAGGGAGGGGAGATACGCAGTATTTT. The chain uses TRBV5-1 and TRBJ2-3; 7 nucleotides align to TRBD2. Germline CDR1 SGHRS, CDR2 YFSETQ. V dropped 4 bases and J dropped 5; count of bases not matched to a gene: 10. This CDR3 has 15 residues.